These 18 T cell receptor beta chains originate from one sample sequenced in a study of blood T cell repertoires in COVID-19. Clones were sequenced by immunoSEQ multiplex PCR, and TCRdb holds only the in-frame ones, with some missing. This table has 55,000 to 75,000 clones, approximately 82% appearing once. The specimen sequenced was peripheral blood. These receptor sequences come from an elderly man with active COVID-19.

The chain joins TRBV7-2 to TRBJ1-6; D possibly corresponds to TRBD1 (5 bases). Trimming stripped 0 bases from V and 0 bases from J, with 15 bases between. The germline V gene has CDR1 SGHTA and CDR2 FQGNSA. The CDR3 consists of 19 residues. The CDR3: CASSLALMQGSSYNSPLHF. In DNA form, the CDR3 reads TGTGCCAGCAGCTTAGCCTTAATGCAGGGTAGCTCCTATAATTCACCCCTCCACTTT.

The gene calls are TRBV7-9 and TRBJ1-1; the D is unclear. Germline CDR1 and CDR2: SEHNR and FQNEAQ (reference sequence). This CDR3 is 14 amino acids long. Trimming cost V 5 bases and J 1 base, with 11 bases left between them. This CDR3 reads CASSPSGSNTEAFF. In nucleotides, the CDR3 is TGTGCCAGCAGCCCCTCGGGATCGAACACTGAAGCTTTCTTT.

The chain is built from TRBV24-1 and TRBJ2-1, with a possible D match to TRBD1 (6 bases). V lost 2 bases, J lost 0 bases, and 16 bases lay in between. Germline values: CDR1 KGHDR, CDR2 SFDVKD. This CDR3 has 18 residues. CDR3 protein: CATSDSTRDRSSYNEQFF. As DNA, the CDR3 is TGTGCCACCAGTGATTCGACCCGAGACAGGAGCTCCTACAATGAGCAGTTCTTC.

J is TRBJ2-7 and V is TRBV27; 12 bases are shared with TRBD1. The CDR3 is 14 amino acids. CDR1 is MNHEY, CDR2 SMNVEV, per germline (reference sequence). The ends lost 5 bases at V and 6 bases at J; junction bases unmatched: 5. CDR3 bases: TGTGCCAGCAGTCCCGGGACAGGGGGCCGCGAGCAGTACTTC. Encoded protein: CASSPGTGGREQYF.

V gene TRBV7-8 combines with J gene TRBJ2-1; TRBD2 matches at 10 bases. V shed 5 bases and J 15 bases; nucleotides not matched to a gene: 13. This CDR3 spans 14 amino acids. CDR1 is SGHVS and CDR2 is FQNEAQ in the germline V gene. The CDR3 sequence: CASSLSSLAGEGFF. The CDR3 DNA reads as TGTGCCAGCAGCCTTTCGTCCCTAGCGGGGGAAGGGTTCTTC.

This clone showed up many times. V and J are TRBV6-1 and TRBJ1-6; TRBD1 agrees at 11 bases. V was pared by 4 bases and J by 9 bases, with 11 bases of the junction left unmatched. This CDR3 spans 17 amino acids. Germline V CDR1 and CDR2: MNHNS, SASEGT. The CDR3 bases are TGTGCCAGCAGTGCCCGGGACAGGGGGATAATCGGTTCACCCCTCCACTTT. Translation: CASSARDRGIIGSPLHF.

This clone showed up just a few times. V and J are TRBV7-9 and TRBJ1-3; D is unresolved. Germline assignment: CDR1 SEHNR and CDR2 FQNEAQ (reference sequence). This CDR3 region has 15 residues. Trimming took 3 bases from V and 0 from J, leaving 9 bases between them. The DNA for the CDR3 is TGTGCCAGCAGCTTTCGTCCCTACTCTGGAAACACCATATATTTT. Protein product: CASSFRPYSGNTIYF. The full variable domain, with the rest looked up from reference TRBV7-9 and TRBJ1-3, is DTGVSQNPRHKITKRGQNVTFRCDPISEHNRLYWYRQTLGQGPEFLTYFQNEAQLEKSRLLSDRFSAERPKGSFSTLEIQRTEQGDSAMYLCASSFRPYSGNTIYFGEGSWLTVV.

The gene calls are TRBV29-1 and TRBJ2-1, with D maybe TRBD2 (5 bases). V gave up 7 bases and J gave up 6 bases, with 13 bases separating them. The CDR3 has 12 residues. The germline V gene has CDR1 SQVTM and CDR2 ANQGSEA. The CDR3 loop reads CSATGRANEQFF. CDR3 nucleotide sequence: TGCAGCGCAACGGGAAGGGCCAATGAGCAGTTCTTC.

The rearrangement uses TRBV9 and TRBJ1-5; D perhaps matches TRBD1 (6 bases). In germline, CDR1 is SGDLS, CDR2 YYNGEE. Trimming cost V 1 base and J 5 bases, with 7 bases left between them. The CDR3 is 13 amino acids. The CDR3 sequence is CASSVKGDQPQHF. As DNA, the CDR3 is TGTGCCAGCAGCGTAAAGGGGGATCAGCCCCAGCATTTT.

The chain is built from TRBV9 and TRBJ2-3, with D possibly being TRBD1 (5 bases). Germline values: CDR1 SGDLS, CDR2 YYNGEE. The CDR3 covers 14 residues. V was shortened by 0 bases and J by 0 bases, with 5 bases between the two germline ends. The CDR3 loop is CASSVDRSTDTQYF. The CDR3 nucleotides are TGTGCCAGCAGCGTAGACAGGAGCACAGATACGCAGTATTTT.

Points on this clone: In the same sample, other DNA sequences code for this CDR3. DNA for the CDR3: TGTGCCAGCAGCTTACAGGGGCGACGGGAGACCCAGTACTTC. It yields the protein CASSLQGRRETQYF. V and J are TRBV7-2 and TRBJ2-5; a possible D gene is TRBD1 (6 bases). Looked up from germline, CDR1 is SGHTA and CDR2 is FQGNSA. The CDR3 sequence is 14 residues long. Trimming removed 2 bases from V and 5 bases from J, with 12 bases in between.

The chain employs TRBV7-8 and TRBJ2-4; 10 bases fit TRBD2. V lost 3 bases and J lost 1; bases outside the gene matches: 3. The germline gives CDR1 SGHVS, CDR2 FQNEAQ. The CDR3 has 16 residues. The CDR3 protein is CASSFSGGAAKNIQYF. The DNA for the CDR3 is TGTGCCAGCAGCTTCAGCGGGGGGGCGGCCAAAAACATTCAGTACTTC.

This chain joins TRBV7-2 and TRBJ2-1; tentatively, D is TRBD1 (6 bases). CDR1 is SGHTA, CDR2 FQGNSA, per germline. Between the trimmed V and J ends, which lost 5 bases and 1 base, there was a span of 12 bases. This CDR3 has 15 amino acids. In DNA, the CDR3 is TGTGCCAGCAGCGCCGACAGGTCTTCCTACAATGAGCAGTTCTTC. Protein: CASSADRSSYNEQFF.

This chain uses TRBV3-1 (or the pseudogene TRBV3-2) with TRBJ2-3, with 8 nucleotides matching TRBD1. After removal of 4 bases from V and 0 bases from J, the junction contained 12 bases not matched to a gene. The CDR3 runs 18 residues. Germline CDR1 is LGHDT and CDR2 is YNNKEL (reference sequence). CDR3 loop: CASSPLKTGQGSTDTQYF. CDR3 sequence (DNA): TGTGCCAGCAGCCCCTTGAAAACCGGACAGGGAAGCACAGATACGCAGTATTTT.

V usage is TRBV19 and J usage is TRBJ2-3; TRBD2 might be the D (5 bases). Germline-derived CDR1 and CDR2 are LNHDA and SQIVND (reference sequence). This CDR3 is built from 16 residues. The ends were cut back, 2 bases at V and 3 bases at J, with 15 bases in the middle. The CDR3 loop reads CASSIIEVSGTDTQYF. The CDR3 DNA reads TGTGCCAGTAGTATAATCGAGGTATCGGGGACAGATACGCAGTATTTT.

This chain joins TRBV7-2 and TRBJ2-3; possible D gene TRBD2, 5 bases. The CDR3 runs to 14 residues. Trimming stripped 3 bases from V and 6 bases from J, with 13 bases between. Per the germline V gene, CDR1 is SGHTA and CDR2 is FQGNSA. The CDR3 is CASSFSRGGDTQYF. For the CDR3, the DNA is TGTGCCAGCAGCTTCTCACGTGGCGGGGATACGCAGTATTTT.

This clone was observed a handful of times. Additional DNA sequences in this sample encode the identical CDR3. J is TRBJ2-2 and V is TRBV5-1; tentative D call: TRBD1 (5 bases). CDR3 length: 15 amino acids. V dropped 0 bases and J dropped 2 bases, with 8 bases sitting between them. CDR1 is SGHRS, CDR2 YFSETQ, per germline. DNA of the CDR3: TGCGCCAGCAGCTTGGGGGGCCAAAACACCGGGGAGCTGTTTTTT. Amino acid sequence: CASSLGGQNTGELFF.

The gene calls are TRBV7-9 and TRBJ1-1; 8 bases map to TRBD1. Germline trimming cut 4 bases from V and 2 bases from J; bases unmatched to any gene: 3. This CDR3 is built from 14 residues. Germline CDR1 and CDR2: SEHNR and FQNEAQ (reference sequence). This CDR3 reads CASSYRGVNTEAFF. The CDR3 region has the DNA TGTGCCAGCAGCTACAGGGGGGTCAACACTGAAGCTTTCTTT. The full variable domain, in which reference TRBV7-9 and TRBJ1-1 provide the parts outside the CDR3, is DTGVSQNPRHKITKRGQNVTFRCDPISEHNRLYWYRQTLGQGPEFLTYFQNEAQLEKSRLLSDRFSAERPKGSFSTLEIQRTEQGDSAMYLCASSYRGVNTEAFFGQGTRLTVV.